The 15 T cell receptor beta chains below were found in one sample sequenced in a study of CD8 T cells in Susac syndrome. Roughly 0.45 to 1 ug RNA was reverse transcribed with random hexamers. One entry per CDR3 protein results from TCRdb running MiXCR on the immunoSEQ multiplex PCR reads. The repertoire holds some 170,000 distinct CDR3 sequences, with roughly 94% as singletons. Material: CD4+ T cells from PBMCs. The receptors shown here come from a human donor with multiple sclerosis.

The chain couples TRBV5-8 to TRBJ1-1; a weak D match, TRBD1 (6 bases). The V and J ends lost 4 bases and 7 bases respectively, with 17 bases between them. Germline values: CDR1 SGHTS, CDR2 YDEGEE. The length of the CDR3 is 14 residues. The CDR3 nucleotides are TGTGCCAGCAGCCAGTGGAGGGTAGGGGGTGAAGCTTTCTTT. Translating gives CASSQWRVGGEAFF.

V is TRBV7-2 and J is TRBJ1-3; D remains ambiguous. V dropped 0 bases and J dropped 3 bases, with 3 bases sitting between them. The CDR3 runs to 13 residues. CDR1 is SGHTA, CDR2 FQGNSA, per germline. This chain's CDR3 is CASSLANGNTIYF. The CDR3 nucleotides are TGTGCCAGCAGCTTAGCGAATGGAAACACCATATATTTT.

J is TRBJ2-2 and V is TRBV18; D remains ambiguous. The CDR3 sequence is 16 residues long. Germline V gene data show CDR1 as KGHSH and CDR2 as LQKENI. V was pared by 4 bases and J by 1 base, with 13 bases between. The CDR3, as DNA: TGTGCCAGCTCACGTCGACGGCCTCAGAACACCGGGGAGCTGTTTTTT. This gives the protein CASSRRRPQNTGELFF.

V gene TRBV3-1 combines with J gene TRBJ2-2; D is unresolved. This CDR3 comprises 14 residues. The V and J ends lost 1 base and 10 bases respectively, with 13 bases between them. Germline V gene lookup returns CDR1 LGHDT and CDR2 YNNKEL (reference sequence). The CDR3 region has the DNA TGTGCCAGCAGCCAAGTTAATGTCCGCCCGGAGCTGTTTTTT. Residues: CASSQVNVRPELFF.

This clonotype was detected only a few times. The chain employs TRBV3-1 and TRBJ2-5, with D hard to call. This CDR3 has 14 residues. Trimming removed 0 bases from V and 4 bases from J, with 9 bases in between. From germline, CDR1 is LGHDT and CDR2 YNNKEL (reference sequence). CDR3 coding DNA: TGTGCCAGCAGCCAAGATCTGGGATTAGAGACCCAGTACTTC. Its protein is CASSQDLGLETQYF.

The CDR3 here is CASRGVGTQYF. The DNA for the CDR3 is TGTGCCAGCAGAGGTGTAGGTACGCAGTATTTT. The chain carries TRBV2 and TRBJ2-3, with unresolved D. The CDR3 spans 11 residues. Germline V gene sequence: CDR1 SNHLY, CDR2 FYNNEI. With 6 bases removed from V and 8 bases from J, the gap between germline ends came to 9 bases. The complete variable domain, with remaining parts taken from reference TRBV2 and TRBJ2-3, reads EPEVTQTPSHQVTQMGQEVILRCVPISNHLYFYWYRQILGQKVEFLVSFYNNEISEKSEIFDDQFSVERPDGSNFTLKIRSTKLEDSAMYFCASRGVGTQYFGPGTRLTVL.

CDR3 protein: CASSMEGYTEAFF. The DNA for the CDR3 is TGTGCCAGTAGTATGGAGGGGTACACTGAAGCTTTCTTT. The chain links TRBV19 to TRBJ1-1; D possibly corresponds to TRBD1 (5 bases). The CDR3 is 13 amino acids. V was trimmed by 3 bases and J by 3 bases, leaving 8 bases between them. CDR1 and CDR2 (germline): LNHDA, SQIVND (reference sequence).

The rearrangement joins TRBV3-1 to TRBJ2-5, with D possibly matching TRBD1 (6 bases). Per the germline V gene, CDR1 is LGHDT and CDR2 is YNNKEL (reference sequence). V lost 5 bases and J lost 5, with 15 bases in between. This CDR3 has 14 residues. The DNA for the CDR3 is TGTGCCAGCAGCATTAGAGGGGGTACGGAGACCCAGTACTTC. It encodes CASSIRGGTETQYF.

This chain links TRBV2 with TRBJ2-5; a weak D match, TRBD1 (7 bases). The CDR3 consists of 14 residues. V lost 5 bases, J lost 5 bases, and 15 bases lay in between. Germline V gene data show CDR1 as SNHLY and CDR2 as FYNNEI. Written as DNA, the CDR3 is TGTGCCAGCAGTACCGGACAGGCGGGGGAGACCCAGTACTTC. Its protein is CASSTGQAGETQYF.

CDR3 in amino acids: CASSSNQLYEQYF. Here the CDR3 DNA reads TGTGCCAGCAGTTCTAACCAACTCTACGAGCAGTACTTC. J is TRBJ2-7 and V is TRBV6-2 or TRBV6-3; D is uncertain. Trimming took 4 bases from V and 3 from J, leaving 10 bases between them. CDR3 length: 13 amino acids. Per germline, CDR1 MNHEY and CDR2 SVGEGT.

The rearrangement links TRBV4-3 to TRBJ1-1; possibly TRBD1 for D (5 bases). Germline CDR1 and CDR2: LGHNA and YSLEER. With 1 base removed from V and 5 bases from J, the gap between germline ends came to 17 bases. The CDR3 is 16 amino acids. The CDR3 nucleotides read TGCGCCAGCAGCCAAGCCCTTGGACCAGGGCGGACTGAAGCTTTCTTT. Amino acids: CASSQALGPGRTEAFF.

This chain joins TRBV19 and TRBJ1-2, with D perhaps matching TRBD1 (5 bases). Trimming pared 7 bases from V and 4 bases from J, leaving 16 bases between. CDR1 is LNHDA, CDR2 SQIVND, per germline (reference sequence). The CDR3 extends over 14 amino acids. CDR3 nucleotide sequence: TGTGCCAGTACTCCGACAGACGCGTCCTATGGCTACACCTTC. This gives the protein CASTPTDASYGYTF.

The V gene is TRBV19, the J gene TRBJ1-5, with 9 bases fitting TRBD1. J gave up 7 bases and V 6 bases, and 4 bases lay outside the gene matches. The CDR3 has 13 residues. Germline loops: CDR1 LNHDA, CDR2 SQIVND (reference sequence). The CDR3 DNA follows: TGTGCCAGTAGGGGACAGGGTTGGCAGCCCCAGCATTTT. Translation: CASRGQGWQPQHF.

This chain links TRBV6-1 with TRBJ1-1, with D possibly TRBD1 on 6 matching bases. CDR1 and CDR2 (germline): MNHNS, SASEGT. Trimming took off 4 bases at V and 1 base at J, with 7 bases between the two ends. The CDR3 contains 13 residues. This chain's CDR3 is CASSADRNTEAFF. The CDR3 DNA reads as TGTGCCAGCAGTGCGGACAGGAACACTGAAGCTTTCTTT.

This clonotype is a singleton in its sample. The rearrangement links TRBV27 to TRBJ2-2; no clear D. Trimming removed 6 bases at V and 6 bases at J, with 11 bases between. The germline V gene encodes CDR1 MNHEY and CDR2 SMNVEV (reference sequence). The CDR3 spans 13 residues. The CDR3 DNA sequence: TGTGCCAGCAGCATGAGGATATCCGGGGAGCTGTTTTTT. It specifies CASSMRISGELFF.